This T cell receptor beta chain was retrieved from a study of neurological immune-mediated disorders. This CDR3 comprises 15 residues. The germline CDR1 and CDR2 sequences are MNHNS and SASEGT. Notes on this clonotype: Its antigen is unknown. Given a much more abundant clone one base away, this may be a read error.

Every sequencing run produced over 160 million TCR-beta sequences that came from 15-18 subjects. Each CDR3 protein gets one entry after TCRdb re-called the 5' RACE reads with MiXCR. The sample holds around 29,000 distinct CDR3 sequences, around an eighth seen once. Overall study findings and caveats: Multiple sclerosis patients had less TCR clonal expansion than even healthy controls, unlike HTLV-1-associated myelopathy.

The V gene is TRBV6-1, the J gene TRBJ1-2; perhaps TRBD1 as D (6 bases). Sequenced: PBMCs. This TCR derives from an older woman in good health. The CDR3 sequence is CVSRTEYGTIYGYTF. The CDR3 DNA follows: TGTGTCAGCAGAACTGAATACGGGACAATCTATGGCTACACCTTC.